This TCR beta chain came from a study of control samples from healthy donors and cancer patients. The table came from immunoSEQ multiplex PCR; TCRdb's copy has only in-frame clones and leaves some out. The data contain over 80,000 clones, roughly three quarters of them singletons. Germline V gene data show CDR1 as SGHRS and CDR2 as YFSETQ. V was cut by 0 bases and J by 4 bases, with 10 bases left in between. This CDR3 has 14 residues. V is TRBV5-1 and J is TRBJ1-1; D gene uncertain. The specimen was blood. The clonotype comes from a woman under 40 in good health. For the CDR3, the DNA is TGCGCCAGCAGCTTGGCTGACACGGGCACTGAAGCTTTCTTT. It is translated as CASSLADTGTEAFF.